The rows below give T cell receptor beta chains drawn from one sample of a study of cytomegalovirus exposure and HLA in healthy donors. The repertoire was sequenced with immunoSEQ multiplex PCR; TCRdb's copy has only in-frame clones and lacks some. The sample holds 200,000 to 250,000 clones, roughly 80% seen once. Specimen: PBMCs. The receptor set was obtained from a woman in her thirties or forties in good health and CMV-seronegative. Both conserved end residues are part of each CDR3. The D gene is left open where the match is weak. Size tells how often a clone was seen (once, few, many) or the class of an expanded clone, and some rows leave it out.

d_gene | j_gene | v_gene | abundance | CDR3aa | CDR3nt
TRBD2 | TRBJ2-2 | TRBV5-1 | - | CASSLLAGAGELFF | TGCGCCAGCAGCTTACTAGCGGGAGCCGGGGAGCTGTTTTTT
- | TRBJ2-5 | TRBV28 | - | CASLEGTAQETQYF | TGTGCCAGCCTGGAGGGCACAGCCCAAGAGACCCAGTACTTC
- | TRBJ2-1 | TRBV5-4 | - | CASSFDSMEQFF | TGTGCCAGCAGCTTTGACTCAATGGAGCAGTTCTTC
TRBD1 | TRBJ1-6 | TRBV30 | once | CAHTGTGFSPLHF | TGTGCCCATACCGGGACAGGGTTCTCACCCCTCCACTTT
TRBD2 | TRBJ2-7 | TRBV19 | - | CASSRAGGLGEQYF | TGTGCCAGTAGTAGGGCCGGGGGGTTAGGAGAGCAGTACTTC
- | TRBJ1-2 | TRBV18 | - | CASSTLRGGYTF | TGTGCCAGCTCAACACTAAGGGGTGGCTACACCTTC
- | TRBJ1-1 | TRBV6-5 | - | CASTGGMNTEAFF | TGTGCCAGCACGGGGGGAATGAACACTGAAGCTTTCTTT
- | TRBJ1-2 | TRBV19 | - | CASSARERGYTF | TGTGCCAGTAGTGCAAGGGAGCGTGGCTACACCTTC
- | TRBJ1-1 | TRBV7-2 | - | CASSLLGGNTEAFF | TGTGCCAGCAGCTTATTGGGGGGGAACACTGAAGCTTTCTTT
- | TRBJ2-2 | TRBV7-2 | few | CASSLPGLRGIGELFF | TGTGCCAGCAGTCTACCCGGGCTCCGAGGGATCGGGGAGCTGTTTTTT
TRBD2 | TRBJ2-1 | TRBV7-6 | once | CASSLGLLAGGEQFF | TGTGCCAGCAGCTTAGGGTTACTAGCGGGAGGAGAGCAGTTCTTC
TRBD1 | TRBJ1-1 | TRBV27 | - | CASRRGGQGAANTEAFF | TGTGCCAGCCGTCGGGGGGGACAGGGGGCAGCTAACACTGAAGCTTTCTTT
- | TRBJ2-3 | TRBV30 | - | CAWSSRGIVNTQYF | TGTGCCTGGAGTTCACGGGGGATTGTTAATACGCAGTATTTT
TRBD1 | TRBJ1-1 | TRBV7-2 | - | CASSLELSPDRSHTEAFF | TGTGCCAGCAGCTTAGAACTATCCCCGGACAGGTCCCACACTGAAGCTTTCTTT
- | TRBJ1-1 | TRBV9 | - | CASSVPDTGYLGDTEAFF | TGTGCCAGCAGCGTTCCAGATACAGGGTACCTGGGGGACACTGAAGCTTTCTTT
TRBD2 | TRBJ2-1 | TRBV4-1 | - | CASSQEYLRIAGGWEQFF | TGCGCCAGCAGCCAAGAGTATCTTAGGATAGCGGGAGGGTGGGAGCAGTTCTTC
TRBD2 | TRBJ2-7 | TRBV2 | - | CASSEPTSGPSSYEQYF | TGTGCCAGCAGTGAGCCGACTAGCGGCCCCAGCTCCTACGAGCAGTACTTC
TRBD1 | TRBJ1-1 | TRBV25-1 | - | CASSAGTGVEAFF | TGTGCCAGCAGTGCTGGGACAGGGGTTGAAGCTTTCTTT
TRBD1 | TRBJ1-1 | TRBV19 | - | CASSRDRESEAFF | TGTGCCAGTAGTAGGGACAGGGAGTCTGAAGCTTTCTTT
- | TRBJ2-7 | TRBV10-2 | - | CASSGSLSSRPSYEQYF | TGCGCCAGCAGTGGATCCCTAAGCTCGAGGCCCTCCTACGAGCAGTACTTC
TRBD2 | TRBJ2-7 | TRBV9 | - | CASSVDSGLADYEQYF | TGTGCCAGCAGCGTAGATTCGGGACTAGCGGACTACGAGCAGTACTTC
TRBD1 | TRBJ2-3 | TRBV4-2 | - | CASSHRGDRGTGGRQYF | TGTGCCAGCAGCCACCGGGGGGACAGGGGCACAGGGGGGCGTCAGTATTTT
- | TRBJ1-4 | TRBV2 | - | CASIAQGAANEKLFF | TGTGCCAGCATCGCTCAGGGTGCAGCTAATGAAAAACTGTTTTTT
TRBD2 | TRBJ2-1 | TRBV13 | - | CASSFRTSGISSYNEQFF | TGTGCCAGCAGCTTCAGGACTAGCGGGATATCCTCCTACAATGAGCAGTTCTTC
TRBD1 | TRBJ2-7 | TRBV29-1 | - | CSVKTGGGREQYF | TGCAGCGTTAAAACAGGGGGAGGTCGGGAGCAGTACTTC
TRBD1 | TRBJ2-7 | TRBV5-1 | - | CASSLSWDRENYEQYF | TGCGCCAGCAGCTTGTCATGGGACAGGGAAAACTACGAGCAGTACTTC
- | TRBJ1-5 | TRBV30 | - | CAWVVRDGQPQHF | TGTGCGTGGGTGGTCAGGGATGGCCAGCCCCAGCATTTT
- | TRBJ1-5 | TRBV27 | - | CASSLGQGNQPQHF | TGTGCCAGCAGTTTAGGGCAGGGTAATCAGCCCCAGCATTTT
TRBD2 | TRBJ2-1 | TRBV19 | - | CASSQRLAGGLYNEQFF | TGTGCCAGTAGTCAACGACTAGCGGGAGGGTTATACAATGAGCAGTTCTTC